What follows describes a single TCR beta chain. The CDR3 contains 13 residues. V was clipped by 8 bases and J by 5 bases, with 15 bases between them. Authors' methods: Reference gene primer amplification in the assay estimated nucleated cell counts. Clones were read by immunoSEQ multiplex PCR, and TCRdb kept only the in-frame ones, dropping some. V and J calls and clone size are given by that table; D and trimming were obtained from the DNA. The repertoire holds some 200,000 clones, with around 89% as singletons. This specimen belongs to a study of blood T cell repertoires in COVID-19. Study overall: Samples came from the United States, Italy and Spain, spanning acute and convalescent COVID-19.

The source is a man between 40 and 49 years old with active or convalescent COVID-19. The rearrangement joins TRBV12-3 or TRBV12-4 to TRBJ2-5; perhaps TRBD1 as D (6 bases). The specimen was peripheral blood. The CDR3 bases are TGTGCCAGCCGACAGGCACTTCGGGAGACCCAGTACTTC. It codes for CASRQALRETQYF.